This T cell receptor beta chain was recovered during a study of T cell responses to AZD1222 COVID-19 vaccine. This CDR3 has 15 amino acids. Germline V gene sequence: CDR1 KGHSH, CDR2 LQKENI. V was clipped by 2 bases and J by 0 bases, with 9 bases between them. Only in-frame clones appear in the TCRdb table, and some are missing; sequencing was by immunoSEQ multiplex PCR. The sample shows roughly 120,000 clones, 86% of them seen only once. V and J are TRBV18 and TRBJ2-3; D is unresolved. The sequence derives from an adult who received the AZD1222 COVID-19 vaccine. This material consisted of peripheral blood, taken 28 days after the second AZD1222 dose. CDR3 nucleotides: TGTGCCAGCTCACCAGGGTTCACAAGCACAGATACGCAGTATTTT. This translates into CASSPGFTSTDTQYF.